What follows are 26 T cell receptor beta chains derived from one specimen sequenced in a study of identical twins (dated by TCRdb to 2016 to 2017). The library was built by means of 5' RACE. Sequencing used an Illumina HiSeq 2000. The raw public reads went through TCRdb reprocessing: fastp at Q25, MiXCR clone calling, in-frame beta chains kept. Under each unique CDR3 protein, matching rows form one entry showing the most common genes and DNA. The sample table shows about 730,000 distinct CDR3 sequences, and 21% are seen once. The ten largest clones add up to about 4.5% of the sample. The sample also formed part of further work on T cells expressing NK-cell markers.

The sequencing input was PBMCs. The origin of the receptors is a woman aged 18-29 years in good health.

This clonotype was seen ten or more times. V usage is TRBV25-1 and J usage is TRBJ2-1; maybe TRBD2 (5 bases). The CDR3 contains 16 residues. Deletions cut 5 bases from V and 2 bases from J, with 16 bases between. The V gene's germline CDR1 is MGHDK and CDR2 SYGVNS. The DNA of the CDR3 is TGTGCCAGCAGTCCAGCCCCAGCGGAGCCCTACAATGAGCAGTTCTTC. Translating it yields CASSPAPAEPYNEQFF.

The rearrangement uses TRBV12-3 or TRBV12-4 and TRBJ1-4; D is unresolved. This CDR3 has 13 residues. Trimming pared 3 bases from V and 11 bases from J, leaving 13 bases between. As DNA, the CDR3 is TGTGCCAGCAGTTTCGTTGGTGGAAGGAAACTGTTTTTT. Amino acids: CASSFVGGRKLFF.

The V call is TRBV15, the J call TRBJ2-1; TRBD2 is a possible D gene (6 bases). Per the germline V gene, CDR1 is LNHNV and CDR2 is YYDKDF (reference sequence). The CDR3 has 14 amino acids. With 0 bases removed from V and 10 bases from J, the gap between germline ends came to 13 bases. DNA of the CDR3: TGTGCCACCAGCAGAGATCGGCTCGGAGGGGAGCAGTTCTTC. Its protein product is CATSRDRLGGEQFF.

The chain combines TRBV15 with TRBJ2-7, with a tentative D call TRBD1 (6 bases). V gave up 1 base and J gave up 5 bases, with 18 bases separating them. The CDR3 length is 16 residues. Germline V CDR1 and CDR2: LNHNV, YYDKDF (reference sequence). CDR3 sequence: CATSRATGTPRHEQYF. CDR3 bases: TGTGCCACCAGCAGAGCCACAGGGACGCCTCGCCACGAGCAGTACTTC.

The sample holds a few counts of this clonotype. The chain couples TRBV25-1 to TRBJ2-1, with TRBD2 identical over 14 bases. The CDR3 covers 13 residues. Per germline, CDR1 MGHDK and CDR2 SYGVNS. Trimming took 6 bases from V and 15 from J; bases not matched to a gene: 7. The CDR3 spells CASRGLAGANPFF. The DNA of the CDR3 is TGTGCCAGCAGGGGACTAGCGGGAGCAAACCCGTTCTTC.

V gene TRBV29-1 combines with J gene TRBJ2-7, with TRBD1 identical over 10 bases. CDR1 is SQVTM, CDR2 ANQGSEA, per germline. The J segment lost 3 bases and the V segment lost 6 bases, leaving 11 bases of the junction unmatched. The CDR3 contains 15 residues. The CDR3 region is CSVKTRTGGNYEQYF. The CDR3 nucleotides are TGCAGCGTGAAGACTAGGACAGGGGGGAACTACGAGCAGTACTTC.

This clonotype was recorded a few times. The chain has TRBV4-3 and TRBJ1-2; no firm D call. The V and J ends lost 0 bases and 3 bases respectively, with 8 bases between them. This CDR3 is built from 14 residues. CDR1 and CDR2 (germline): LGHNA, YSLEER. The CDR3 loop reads CASSQDLGHYGYTF. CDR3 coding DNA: TGCGCCAGCAGCCAAGATTTAGGACACTATGGCTACACCTTC.

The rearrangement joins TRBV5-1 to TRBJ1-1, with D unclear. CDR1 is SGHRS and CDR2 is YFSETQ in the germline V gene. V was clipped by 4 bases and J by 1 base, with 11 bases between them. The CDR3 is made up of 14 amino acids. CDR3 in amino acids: CASSPGSGNTEAFF. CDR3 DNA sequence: TGCGCCAGCAGCCCCGGGAGTGGGAACACTGAAGCTTTCTTT.

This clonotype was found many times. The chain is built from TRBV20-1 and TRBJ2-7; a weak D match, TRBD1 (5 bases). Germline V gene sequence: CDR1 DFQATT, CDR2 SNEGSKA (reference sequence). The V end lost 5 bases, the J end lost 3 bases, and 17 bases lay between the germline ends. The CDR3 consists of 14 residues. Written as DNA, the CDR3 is TGCAGTGCTCGTCTCGGGCAGGGCAGCTACGAGCAGTACTTC. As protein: CSARLGQGSYEQYF.

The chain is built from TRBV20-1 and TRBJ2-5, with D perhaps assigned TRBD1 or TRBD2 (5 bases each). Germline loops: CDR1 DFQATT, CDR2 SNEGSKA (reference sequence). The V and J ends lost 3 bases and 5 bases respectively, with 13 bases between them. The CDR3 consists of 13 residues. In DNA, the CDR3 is TGCAGTGCTAGTGCAGGCAGGGAGGAGACCCAGTACTTC. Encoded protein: CSASAGREETQYF.

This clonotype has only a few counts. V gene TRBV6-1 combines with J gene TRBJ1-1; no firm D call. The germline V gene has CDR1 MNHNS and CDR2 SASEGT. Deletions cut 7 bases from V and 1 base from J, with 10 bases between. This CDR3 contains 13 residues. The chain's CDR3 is CASTTQPNTEAFF. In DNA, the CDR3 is TGTGCCAGCACGACGCAGCCGAACACTGAAGCTTTCTTT.

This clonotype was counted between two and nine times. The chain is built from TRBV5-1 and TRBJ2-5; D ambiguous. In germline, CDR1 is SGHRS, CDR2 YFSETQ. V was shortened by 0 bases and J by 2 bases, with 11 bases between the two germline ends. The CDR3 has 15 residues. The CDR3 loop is CASSLATDPQETQYF. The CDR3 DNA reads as TGCGCCAGCAGCTTGGCGACGGACCCACAAGAGACCCAGTACTTC.

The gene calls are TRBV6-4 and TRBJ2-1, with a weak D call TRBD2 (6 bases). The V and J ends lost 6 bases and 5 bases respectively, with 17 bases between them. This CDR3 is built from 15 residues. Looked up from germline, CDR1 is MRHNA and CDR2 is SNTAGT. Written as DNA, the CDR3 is TGTGCCAGCAGCCTTGGGGTTGGAGGGAACAATGAGCAGTTCTTC. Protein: CASSLGVGGNNEQFF.

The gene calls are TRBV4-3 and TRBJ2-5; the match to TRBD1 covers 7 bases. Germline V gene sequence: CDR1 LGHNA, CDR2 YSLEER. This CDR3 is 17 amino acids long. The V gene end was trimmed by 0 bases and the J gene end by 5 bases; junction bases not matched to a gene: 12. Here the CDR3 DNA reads TGCGCCAGCAGCCAAGACCCACGACAGGGATGGGGGGAGACCCAGTACTTC. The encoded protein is CASSQDPRQGWGETQYF.

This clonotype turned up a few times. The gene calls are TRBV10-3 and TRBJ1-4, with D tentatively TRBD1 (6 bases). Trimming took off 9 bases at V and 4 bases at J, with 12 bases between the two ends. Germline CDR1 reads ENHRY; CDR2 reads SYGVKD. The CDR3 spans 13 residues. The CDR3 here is CAISGTINEKLFF. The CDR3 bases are TGTGCCATATCAGGGACAATTAATGAAAAACTGTTTTTT.

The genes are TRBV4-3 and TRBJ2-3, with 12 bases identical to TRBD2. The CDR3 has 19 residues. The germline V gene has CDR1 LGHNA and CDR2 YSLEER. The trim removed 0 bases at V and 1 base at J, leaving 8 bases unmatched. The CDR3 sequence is CASSQDLTSGSRGTDTQYF. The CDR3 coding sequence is TGCGCCAGCAGCCAAGATCTGACTAGCGGGAGTCGGGGCACAGATACGCAGTATTTT.

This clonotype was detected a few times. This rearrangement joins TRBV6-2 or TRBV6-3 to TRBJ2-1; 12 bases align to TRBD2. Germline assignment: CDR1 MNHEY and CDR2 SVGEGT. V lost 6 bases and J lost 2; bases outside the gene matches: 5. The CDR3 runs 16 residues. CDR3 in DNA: TGTGCCAGCAGCCCTCGACTAGCGGGAGCCTACAATGAGCAGTTCTTC. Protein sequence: CASSPRLAGAYNEQFF.

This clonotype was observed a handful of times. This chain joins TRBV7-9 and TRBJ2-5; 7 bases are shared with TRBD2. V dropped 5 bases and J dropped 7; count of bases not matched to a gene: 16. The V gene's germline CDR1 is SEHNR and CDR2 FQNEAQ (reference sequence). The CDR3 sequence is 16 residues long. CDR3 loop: CASSTRGTTRMGTQYF. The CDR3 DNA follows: TGTGCCAGCAGCACACGGGGGACTACCCGAATGGGGACCCAGTACTTC.

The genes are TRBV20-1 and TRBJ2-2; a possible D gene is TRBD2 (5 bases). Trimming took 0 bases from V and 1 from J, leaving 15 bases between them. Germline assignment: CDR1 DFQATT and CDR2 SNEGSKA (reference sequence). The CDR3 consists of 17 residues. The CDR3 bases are TGCAGTGCTAGAGATCGGCGGGCGAGTTGGAACACCGGGGAGCTGTTTTTT. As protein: CSARDRRASWNTGELFF.

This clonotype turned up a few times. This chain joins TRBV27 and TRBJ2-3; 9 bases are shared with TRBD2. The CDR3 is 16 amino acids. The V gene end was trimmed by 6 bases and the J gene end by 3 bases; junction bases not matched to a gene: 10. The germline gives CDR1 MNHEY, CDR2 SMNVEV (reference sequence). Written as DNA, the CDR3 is TGTGCCAGCAGATGGTCGGCGGGGGGGTCGACAGATACGCAGTATTTT. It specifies CASRWSAGGSTDTQYF.

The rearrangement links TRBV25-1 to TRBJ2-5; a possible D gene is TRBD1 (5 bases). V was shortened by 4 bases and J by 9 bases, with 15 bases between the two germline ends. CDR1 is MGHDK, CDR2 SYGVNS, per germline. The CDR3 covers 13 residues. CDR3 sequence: CASSGRPGLAQYF. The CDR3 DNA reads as TGTGCCAGCAGTGGAAGACCAGGGTTGGCCCAGTACTTC. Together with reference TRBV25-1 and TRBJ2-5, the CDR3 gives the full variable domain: EADIYQTPRYLVIGTGKKITLECSQTMGHDKMYWYQQDPGMELHLIHYSYGVNSTEKGDLSSESTVSRIRTEHFPLTLESARPSHTSQYLCASSGRPGLAQYFGPGTRLLVL.

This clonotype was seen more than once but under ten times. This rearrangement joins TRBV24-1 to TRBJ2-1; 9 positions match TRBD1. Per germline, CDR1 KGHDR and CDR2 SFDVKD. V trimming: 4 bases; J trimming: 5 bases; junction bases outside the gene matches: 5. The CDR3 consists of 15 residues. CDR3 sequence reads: CATSDPGQGDNEQFF. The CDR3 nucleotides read TGTGCCACCAGTGACCCGGGACAGGGAGACAATGAGCAGTTCTTC.

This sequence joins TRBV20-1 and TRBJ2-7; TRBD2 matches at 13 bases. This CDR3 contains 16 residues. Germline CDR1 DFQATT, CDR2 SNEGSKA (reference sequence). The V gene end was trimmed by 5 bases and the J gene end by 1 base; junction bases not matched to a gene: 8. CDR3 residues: CSAGRLAGGLSYEQYF. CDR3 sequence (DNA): TGCAGTGCTGGCAGACTAGCGGGGGGCCTTTCCTACGAGCAGTACTTC.

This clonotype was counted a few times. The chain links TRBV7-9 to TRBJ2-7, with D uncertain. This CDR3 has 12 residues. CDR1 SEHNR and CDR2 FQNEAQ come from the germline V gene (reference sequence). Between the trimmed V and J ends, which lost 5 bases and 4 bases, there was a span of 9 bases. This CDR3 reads CASSIKIYEQYF. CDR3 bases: TGTGCCAGCAGCATAAAGATTTACGAGCAGTACTTC. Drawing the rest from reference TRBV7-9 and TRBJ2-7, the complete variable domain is DTGVSQNPRHKITKRGQNVTFRCDPISEHNRLYWYRQTLGQGPEFLTYFQNEAQLEKSRLLSDRFSAERPKGSFSTLEIQRTEQGDSAMYLCASSIKIYEQYFGPGTRLTVT.

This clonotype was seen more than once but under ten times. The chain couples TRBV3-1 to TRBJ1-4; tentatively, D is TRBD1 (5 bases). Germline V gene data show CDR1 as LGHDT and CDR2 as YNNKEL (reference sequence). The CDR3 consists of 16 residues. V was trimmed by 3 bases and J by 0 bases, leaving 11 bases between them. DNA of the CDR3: TGTGCCAGCAGCCAGGGGACGGAAGCAACTAATGAAAAACTGTTTTTT. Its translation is CASSQGTEATNEKLFF.

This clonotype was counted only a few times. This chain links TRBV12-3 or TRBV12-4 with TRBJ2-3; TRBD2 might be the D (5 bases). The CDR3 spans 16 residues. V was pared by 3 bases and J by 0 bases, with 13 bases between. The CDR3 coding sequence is TGTGCCAGCAGTTTTAGGGTAGCGTCTAGCACAGATACGCAGTATTTT. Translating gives CASSFRVASSTDTQYF.